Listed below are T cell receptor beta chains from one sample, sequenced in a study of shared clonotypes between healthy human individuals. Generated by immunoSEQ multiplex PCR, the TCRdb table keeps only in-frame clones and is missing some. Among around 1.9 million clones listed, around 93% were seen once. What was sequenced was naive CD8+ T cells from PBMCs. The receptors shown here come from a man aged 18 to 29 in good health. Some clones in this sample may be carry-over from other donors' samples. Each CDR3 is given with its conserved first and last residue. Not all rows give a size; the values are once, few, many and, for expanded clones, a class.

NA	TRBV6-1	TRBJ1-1	CASSQITGRTEAFF
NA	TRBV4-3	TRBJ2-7	CASSQGAGRVYEQYF
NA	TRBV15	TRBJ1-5	CATGQGLNSNQPQHF
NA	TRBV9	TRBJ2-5	CASSVGGTSKETQYF
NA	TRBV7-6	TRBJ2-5	CASSIDTTSRETQYF
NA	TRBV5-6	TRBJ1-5	CASSGWGARSNQPQHF
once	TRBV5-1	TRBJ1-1	CASSLGQGYSEAFF
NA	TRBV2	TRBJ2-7	CASREPYRAGDYEQYF
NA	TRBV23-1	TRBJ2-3	CASSQSPSGLTDTQYF
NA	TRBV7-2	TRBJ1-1	CASSWDRVTEAFF
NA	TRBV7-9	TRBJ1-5	CASSPSIGGDQPQHF
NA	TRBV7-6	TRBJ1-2	CASSPRRQGIGYTF
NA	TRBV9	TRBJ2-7	CASSSGTSDYEQYF
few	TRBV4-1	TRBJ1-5	CASSQVQGADQPQHF
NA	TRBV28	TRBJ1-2	CASSLVSNYGYTF
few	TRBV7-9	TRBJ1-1	CASSLDTGTNTEAFF
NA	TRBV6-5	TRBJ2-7	CASATGIRAYEQYF
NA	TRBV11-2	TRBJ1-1	CASSFPPPDRRGNTEAFF
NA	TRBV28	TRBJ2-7	CASSLGGEQYF
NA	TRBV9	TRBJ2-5	CASSLGLAGGETQYF
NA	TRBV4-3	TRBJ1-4	CASSQGTGEIEKLFF
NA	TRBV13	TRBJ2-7	CASSLRAASYEQYF
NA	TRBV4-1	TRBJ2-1	CASNDEGVEDNEQFF
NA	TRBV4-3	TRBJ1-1	CASSQDLGLSGTEAFF
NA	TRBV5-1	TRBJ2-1	CASSWGPGLAGNEQFF
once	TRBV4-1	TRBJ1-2	CASSQVMAGQGPGYTF
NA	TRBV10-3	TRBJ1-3	CAISDPDWDTIYF
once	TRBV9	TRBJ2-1	CASSVVAGGIYEQFF
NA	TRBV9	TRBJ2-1	CASSVEGREGQWEQFF
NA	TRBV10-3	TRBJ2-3	CAISEGTASTDTQYF
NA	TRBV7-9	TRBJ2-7	CATRTGSSYEQYF
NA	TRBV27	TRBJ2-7	CASSLSVTSYEQYF
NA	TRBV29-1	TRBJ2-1	CSVMSVSYNEQFF
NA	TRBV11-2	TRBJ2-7	CASSLGPGSYEQYF
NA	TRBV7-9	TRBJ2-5	CASSYPPQETQYF
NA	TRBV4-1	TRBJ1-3	CASSQELGGTGNTIYF
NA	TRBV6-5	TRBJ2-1	CASSYAGSEQFF
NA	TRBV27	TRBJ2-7	CASSIRQGSNEQYF
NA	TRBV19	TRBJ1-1	CASSSLVEAFF
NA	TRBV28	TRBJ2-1	CASSVRSPDEQFF
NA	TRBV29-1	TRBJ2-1	CSVDPRAPYNEQFF
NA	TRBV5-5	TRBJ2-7	CASSLLLGGEQYF
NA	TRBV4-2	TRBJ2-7	CASSPTGAPYEQYF
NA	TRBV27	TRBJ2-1	CASSGRAHEQFF
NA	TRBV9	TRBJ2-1	CASSYGRGSSYNEQFF
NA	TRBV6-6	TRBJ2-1	CASSPRAGGPFGEQFF
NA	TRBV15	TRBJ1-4	CATSRVRQGIEKLFF
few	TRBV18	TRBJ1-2	CASSETGGYGYTF
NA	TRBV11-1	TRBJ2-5	CASSLYGQETQYF
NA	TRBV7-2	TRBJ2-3	CASSPSWLAASTDTQYF
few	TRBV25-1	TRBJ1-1	CASSEFSDRGAEAFF
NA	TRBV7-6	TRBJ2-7	CASSDRGSYEQYF
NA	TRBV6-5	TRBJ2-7	CASSLTGGPHIEQYF
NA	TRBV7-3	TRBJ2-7	CASSQGTSGTYEQYF
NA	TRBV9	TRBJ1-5	CASSVVGEGQPQHF
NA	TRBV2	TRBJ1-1	CASSEVDGGIEGNTEAFF
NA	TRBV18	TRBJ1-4	CASSPLGHMSPVNEKLFF
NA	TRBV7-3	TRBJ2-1	CASSLGSSGHNNEQFF